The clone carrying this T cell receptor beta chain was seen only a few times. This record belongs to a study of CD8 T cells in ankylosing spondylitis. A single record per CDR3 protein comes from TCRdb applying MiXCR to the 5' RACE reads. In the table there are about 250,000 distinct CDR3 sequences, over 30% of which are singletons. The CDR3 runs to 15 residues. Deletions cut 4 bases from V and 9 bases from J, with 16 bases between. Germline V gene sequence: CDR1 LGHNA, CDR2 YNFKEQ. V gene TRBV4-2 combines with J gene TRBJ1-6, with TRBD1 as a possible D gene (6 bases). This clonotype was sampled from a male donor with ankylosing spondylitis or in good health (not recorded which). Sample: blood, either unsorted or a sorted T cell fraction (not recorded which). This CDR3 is CASSLEGGRGSPLHF. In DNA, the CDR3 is TGTGCCAGCAGCCTAGAGGGGGGACGGGGTTCACCCCTCCACTTT.